Below, one T cell receptor beta chain is given with its context. The antigen this receptor binds is unknown. No base qualities exist here, and no much larger clone lies one base off it. For sequencing, an Illumina HiSeq 2500 was employed. Quantitative 5'-RACE with molecular barcodes was the method used to prepare the TCR beta libraries. In the authors' own workflow: A new computational method, built on a probabilistic model of VDJ rearrangement, was used to identify disease-linked TCR variants. The raw public reads went through TCRdb reprocessing: fastp at Q25, MiXCR clone calling, in-frame beta chains kept. Rows with one shared CDR3 protein collapse into an entry with the most common genes and DNA. Here the V and J calls rest on TCRdb's processing, not on the authors' analysis. The sample yields roughly 150,000 distinct CDR3 sequences; around a third were counted once. Over 5.5% of the sample is in the top ten clones.

Synovial fluid samples were paired with blood samples taken from the same ankylosing spondylitis patients. These data belong to a study of CD8 T cells in ankylosing spondylitis (TCRdb year 2017). At the level of the whole study: The study set out to find disease-linked TCR variants by profiling T cell receptor beta repertoires in ankylosing spondylitis patients and healthy donors. The full study cohort was made up of 25 ankylosing spondylitis patients and 95 to 130 healthy donors. Peripheral blood was sampled, and synovial fluid was additionally collected from ankylosing spondylitis patients. The study at large found these results: The disease-linked clones had a CD8+ phenotype and were found at relatively low frequencies in peripheral blood. Blood from ankylosing spondylitis patients appeared to be characterized by a TCR beta motif composed of several highly homologous amino acid variants. The disease-linked clones were reported to be significantly enriched in matched synovial fluid samples from ankylosing spondylitis patients. Some motif variants had previously been reported in the synovial fluid and blood of reactive arthritis patients, which suggests shared mechanisms of disease initiation.

CDR1 and CDR2 (LGHNA, YNFKEQ) derive from the germline V gene. The CDR3 holds 13 amino acids from the cysteine to the phenylalanine. The only DNA kept is the CDR3, 39 bases in frame from the first base. Relative to germline, V is 5 bases shorter and J is 7 bases shorter, with 12 bases between their ends. This TCR was sampled from a male donor with ankylosing spondylitis. The rearrangement combines TRBV4-2 with TRBJ1-5, with an unclear D gene assignment. The sequenced material came from synovial fluid, either unsorted or a sorted T cell fraction (not recorded which). The CDR3 protein: CASSNQKAQPQHF. The bases are TGTGCCAGCAGCAACCAAAAAGCGCAGCCCCAGCATTTT.